This TCR beta chain appears in the sequencing data of a study of blood T cell repertoires in COVID-19. Study in general: Sites in the United States, Italy and Spain provided acute and convalescent COVID-19 samples. In each case, the material was cDNA or gDNA derived from T cells, B-cell-depleted T cells, or PBMCs.

Per the original methods: Nucleated cell counts were estimated from reference gene primer amplification. The method was immunoSEQ multiplex PCR; TCRdb's version includes in-frame clones alone and lacks a portion of them. V and J calls and clone size follow that table, whereas D and trimming were derived from the DNA. This table has fewer than 300,000 clones, over 75% appearing once. Losses at the gene ends were 6 bases for V and 11 bases for J; bases not matched to a gene: 4. The CDR3 spans 11 residues. From germline, CDR1 is DFQATT and CDR2 SNEGSKA (reference sequence). Sequencing was performed on peripheral blood. The V call is TRBV20-1, the J call TRBJ2-3; TRBD1 matches 11 bases. The clonotype comes from a man over 45 with active or convalescent COVID-19. CDR3 DNA: TGCAGTGCCGGACAGGGGGCTTTGCAGTATTTT. This translates into CSAGQGALQYF.